Listed below are T cell receptor beta chains from one sample, sequenced in a study of blood T cell repertoires in COVID-19. Data came from immunoSEQ multiplex PCR; TCRdb stores just in-frame clones and leaves some out. The sample contains around 200,000 clones, around 83% of which appear only once. The sequenced sample was peripheral blood. These receptor sequences come from a woman aged 45-60 years with acute or convalescent COVID-19. CDR3s include the opening cysteine and the closing phenylalanine or tryptophan. D genes are given only for firm matches. The listing skips clone size in some rows; elsewhere it reads once, few, many or a size class.

>TRBD2|TRBJ2-1|NA|TRBV11-2
TGTGCCAGCAGCCCGGGACTAGCGAGTAATGAGCAGTTCTTC
CASSPGLASNEQFF
>TRBD2|TRBJ2-3|NA|TRBV24-1
TGTGCCACCAGTGATAGTGACGGGACTAGCGGGCCCACAGATACGCAGTATTTT
CATSDSDGTSGPTDTQYF
>TRBD1|TRBJ2-1|NA|TRBV11-3
TGTGCCAGCAGCCGGGACAGGGACTACAATGAGCAGTTCTTC
CASSRDRDYNEQFF
>NA|TRBJ1-5|NA|TRBV5-5
TGTGCCAGCAGCTTGGCAGGGGATGCGGCTCAGCCCCAGCATTTT
CASSLAGDAAQPQHF
>TRBD2|TRBJ2-7|NA|TRBV24-1
TGTGCCACCAGTGATAGCGGGAGCCCCCCCTACGAGCAGTACTTC
CATSDSGSPPYEQYF
>NA|TRBJ1-4|NA|TRBV15
TGTGCCACCAGCAGACTGACAGCAACTAATGAAAAACTGTTTTTT
CATSRLTATNEKLFF
>NA|TRBJ1-2|NA|TRBV28
TGTGCCAGCAGTCTTACGGTGAACTATGGCTACACCTTC
CASSLTVNYGYTF
>TRBD2|TRBJ2-5|NA|TRBV3-1/TRBV3-2
TGTGCCAGCAGACGAGCGGGAGGAGAGACCCAGTACTTC
CASRRAGGETQYF
>NA|TRBJ1-1|NA|TRBV6-1
TGTGCCAGCAGAACAGGTACTGGAACTGAAGCTTTCTTT
CASRTGTGTEAFF
>NA|TRBJ1-4|once|TRBV3-1/TRBV3-2
TGTGCCAGCAGCCAAGAAGGGTCGGGAGGGGTAAGCGTAAAACTGTTTTTT
CASSQEGSGGVSVKLFF
>TRBD2|TRBJ2-1|NA|TRBV5-8
TGTGCCAGCAGCTTGGAGTCTAGCGGGGGATACAATGAGCAGTTCTTC
CASSLESSGGYNEQFF
>TRBD1|TRBJ1-1|NA|TRBV11-2
TGTGCCAGCAGCCTCAGGACAGGGCCGAACACTGAAGCTTTCTTT
CASSLRTGPNTEAFF
>TRBD2|TRBJ2-1|NA|TRBV25-1
TGTGCCAGCAGCACCGGGACTAGTGCCAATGAGCAGTTCTTC
CASSTGTSANEQFF
>TRBD1|TRBJ1-5|NA|TRBV28
TGTGCCAGCAGTTGGGGGACAGCCCTTAGGAATCAGCCCCAGCATTTT
CASSWGTALRNQPQHF
>TRBD1|TRBJ2-1|NA|TRBV24-1
TGTGCCACCAGTGACCGCCCGACAGGGAACAATGAGCAGTTCTTC
CATSDRPTGNNEQFF
>NA|TRBJ2-7|NA|TRBV24-1
TGTGCCACCAGTGCAGAGGGTTCCTACGAGCAGTACTTC
CATSAEGSYEQYF
>NA|TRBJ2-7|NA|TRBV7-7
TGTGCTAGCAGCTTAAACAGGGCCGAGCAGTACTTC
CASSLNRAEQYF
>NA|TRBJ1-6|few|TRBV6-4
TGTGCCAGCAGCCTCACAAACGAGGATTCACCCCTCCACTTT
CASSLTNEDSPLHF
>NA|TRBJ2-1|NA|TRBV5-1
TGCGCCAGCAGCTTGCTCAGGGGCGAGTGGGTTGGCAATGAGCAGTTCTTC
CASSLLRGEWVGNEQFF
>TRBD2|TRBJ2-7|NA|TRBV29-1
TGCAGCGTCCAAAGCGGGAGGAGCTCCTACGAGCAGTACTTC
CSVQSGRSSYEQYF
>NA|TRBJ2-7|NA|TRBV3-1/TRBV3-2
TGTGCCAGCAGCCTACGACTCTTCTACGAGCAGTACTTC
CASSLRLFYEQYF
>NA|TRBJ2-7|NA|TRBV28
TGTGCCAGCCGACAGAGCTCGAGCTACGAGCAGTACTTC
CASRQSSSYEQYF
>NA|TRBJ1-2|NA|TRBV2
TGTGCCAGCAGTGAGGGGCAGGGGTACATTCTTAACTATGGCTACACCTTC
CASSEGQGYILNYGYTF
>NA|TRBJ2-5|NA|TRBV28
TGTGCCAGCAGGAAAAATCGGGAGACCCAGTACTTC
CASRKNRETQYF
>TRBD2|TRBJ2-7|NA|TRBV5-6
TGTGCCAGCAGATTATGGGCTAGCGGATTCTACGAGCAGTACTTC
CASRLWASGFYEQYF
>NA|TRBJ1-1|NA|TRBV15
TGTGCCACCATGGCAATTTCAGGTAGGACTGAAGCTTTCTTT
CATMAISGRTEAFF
>NA|TRBJ1-1|NA|TRBV29-1
TGCAGCGTTGCAACGGGAGTACTCGGCACTGAAGCTTTCTTT
CSVATGVLGTEAFF
>NA|TRBJ1-1|NA|TRBV11-3
TGTGCCAGCAGCCAGCAGGGCACTGAAGCTTTCTTT
CASSQQGTEAFF
>TRBD2|TRBJ2-1|NA|TRBV2
TGTGCCAGCGGGAGACTAGCGGGAGAGGGGTCCAATGAGCAGTTCTTC
CASGRLAGEGSNEQFF
>NA|TRBJ2-6|NA|TRBV12-3/TRBV12-4
TGTGCCAGCGGAGAGTCTGGGGCCAACGTCCTGACTTTC
CASGESGANVLTF
>TRBD1|TRBJ2-5|NA|TRBV27
TGTGCCAGCAGTCCGGGACAGGGTCGGGAGACCCAGTACTTC
CASSPGQGRETQYF
>TRBD2|TRBJ2-1|few|TRBV7-2
TGTGCCAGCAGCCCGGGACTAGCGGACAATGAGCAGTTCTTC
CASSPGLADNEQFF
>NA|TRBJ2-1|NA|TRBV2
TGTGCCAGCAGTGTCTCCCCCCATGAGCAGTTCTTC
CASSVSPHEQFF
>NA|TRBJ2-4|NA|TRBV7-2
TGTGCCAGCAGCTCCCCTATGGGGGCAAATACAGCCAAAAACATTCAGTACTTC
CASSSPMGANTAKNIQYF
>TRBD1|TRBJ1-4|few|TRBV4-2
TGTGCCAGCAGCCAAGAGGCAGGGGGTGAAAAACTGTTTTTT
CASSQEAGGEKLFF
>NA|TRBJ1-2|NA|TRBV5-8
TGTGCCAGCAGCTTCCAAGAGGGCCTTGCTGGTGGCTACACCTTC
CASSFQEGLAGGYTF